The clone carrying this T cell receptor (beta chain) was counted only a few times. The antigen remains unidentified. Using a J-beta primer mix together with a sample-barcoded 5' primer, a second PCR was run for about 6 to 11 cycles. Via MiXCR, TCRdb re-called the 5' RACE reads, giving one row per CDR3 protein. The table includes more than 450,000 distinct CDR3 sequences, over 25% detected once. These data belong to a study of blood T cells in healthy people across ages. Whole-study findings and limits: In older individuals, TCR beta diversity per million T cells was lower, falling roughly linearly with age.

This CDR3 is 14 amino acids long. Looked up from germline, CDR1 is SGHTA and CDR2 is FQGNSA. V was shortened by 5 bases and J by 7 bases, with 16 bases between the two germline ends. This sample also belongs to another study, concerning T cells of mothers and their children.

The receptor's source is a boy under 10 years old in good health. The chain employs TRBV7-2 and TRBJ2-3; D might be TRBD2 (5 bases). The sample was blood. The CDR3 DNA sequence: TGTGCCAGCAGCCCTGGCTCAGCGGAAAATACGCAGTATTTT. It yields the protein CASSPGSAENTQYF.